This TCR beta chain emerged from a study of shared clonotypes between healthy human individuals. The overall study: Donors had three CD4 naive, three CD4 memory, two CD8 naive and one CD8 memory plate apiece.

In its sample, this clone was seen once. Its antigen is unknown. The deep-level immunoSEQ assay was used. The data were produced by immunoSEQ multiplex PCR, yet TCRdb's version contains in-frame clones alone and is incomplete. The table records over a million clones, 70% to 80% of them present only once. Study-wide findings and caveats: The study found approximately 5% of naive CD4 clonotypes shared across a few donors.

CDR3 length equals 12 residues. In germline, CDR1 is SNHLY, CDR2 FYNNEI. The ends were cut back, 6 bases at V and 2 bases at J, with 7 bases in the middle. The chain recombines TRBV2 with TRBJ1-2; possibly TRBD1 for D (6 bases). Sequencing used memory CD4+ T cells sorted from blood. As for subset: CD45RA-negative fraction. The TCR was taken from a man younger than 30 in good health. The CDR3 here is CASRGQNYGYTF. CDR3 DNA: TGTGCCAGCAGAGGACAGAACTATGGCTACACCTTC.